This passage covers 13 T cell receptor beta chains from one sample sequenced in a study of blood T cell repertoires in COVID-19. The protocol was immunoSEQ multiplex PCR, while the TCRdb copy is restricted to in-frame clones and leaves out a portion. The table has some 150,000 clones, just under 90% seen once; the top ten hold 11%. The sequencing input was peripheral blood. The source is a woman aged 80 or over with acute or convalescent COVID-19.

V and J are TRBV18 and TRBJ1-5; tentatively, D is TRBD1 (5 bases). Trimming pared 6 bases from V and 8 bases from J, leaving 14 bases between. The CDR3 is made up of 13 amino acids. Germline V gene data show CDR1 as KGHSH and CDR2 as LQKENI. The CDR3 here is CASSPGGDKPQHF. For the CDR3, the DNA is TGTGCCAGCTCCCCTGGGGGGGATAAGCCCCAGCATTTT.

The chain carries TRBV4-1 and TRBJ1-2; D may be TRBD1 (6 bases). Germline V gene data show CDR1 as MGHRA and CDR2 as YSYEKL. The length of the CDR3 is 15 residues. V lost 1 base to trimming and J lost 2 bases, with 11 bases between them. This CDR3 reads CASSQARTENYGYTF. The CDR3 nucleotides read TGCGCCAGCAGCCAAGCACGGACAGAAAACTATGGCTACACCTTC.

This chain joins TRBV2 and TRBJ1-5, with TRBD1 identical over 8 bases. This CDR3 is built from 14 residues. Looked up from germline, CDR1 is SNHLY and CDR2 is FYNNEI. Trimming removed 8 bases from V and 5 bases from J; junction bases left unmatched: 8. In DNA, the CDR3 is TGTGCCAGCGGCTTGGACAGGGAGTATCAGCCCCAGCATTTT. Amino acid sequence: CASGLDREYQPQHF.

The chain carries TRBV7-3 and TRBJ2-3; 8 bases agree with TRBD2. V dropped 4 bases and J dropped 2; count of bases not matched to a gene: 8. Germline assignment: CDR1 SGHTA and CDR2 FQGTGA. The CDR3 loop spans 16 amino acids. The CDR3 DNA reads as TGTGCCAGCAGCTCCCTTTCGCGGGGGGACACAGATACGCAGTATTTT. It encodes CASSSLSRGDTDTQYF.

This chain uses TRBV6-5 with TRBJ1-6; D remains unclear. The CDR3 contains 14 residues. Deletions cut 8 bases from V and 6 bases from J, with 14 bases between. Germline loops: CDR1 MNHEY, CDR2 SVGAGI. The CDR3 loop reads CASRPDGSNSPLHF. The CDR3 DNA is TGTGCCAGCCGTCCTGACGGGAGTAATTCACCCCTCCACTTT.

The chain carries TRBV5-1 and TRBJ1-2; the match to TRBD1 covers 9 bases. Germline V gene data show CDR1 as SGHRS and CDR2 as YFSETQ. This CDR3 spans 16 amino acids. V lost 0 bases, J lost 4 bases, and 7 bases stayed unmatched. CDR3 DNA: TGCGCCAGCAGCTTGGGAGGGACAGGGATTTCCTATGGCTACACCTTC. It encodes CASSLGGTGISYGYTF. Drawing the rest from reference TRBV5-1 and TRBJ1-2, the complete variable domain is KAGVTQTPRYLIKTRGQQVTLSCSPISGHRSVSWYQQTPGQGLQFLFEYFSETQRNKGNFPGRFSGRQFSNSRSEMNVSTLELGDSALYLCASSLGGTGISYGYTFGSGTRLTVV.

This clone was counted a single time. The rearrangement uses TRBV18 and TRBJ2-5, with a weak D call TRBD1 (5 bases). Trimming removed 4 bases at V and 6 bases at J, with 18 bases between. The CDR3 is 15 residues long. CDR1 KGHSH and CDR2 LQKENI come from the germline V gene. CDR3 protein: CASSLLRVGEQTQYF. The CDR3 DNA sequence: TGTGCCAGCTCACTACTTCGGGTAGGGGAACAGACCCAGTACTTC.

This chain joins TRBV2 and TRBJ2-5; D possibly corresponds to TRBD1 (6 bases). This CDR3 comprises 14 residues. The V gene lost 7 bases and the J gene lost 5 bases, with 17 bases spanning the gap. Looked up from germline, CDR1 is SNHLY and CDR2 is FYNNEI. In DNA form, the CDR3 reads TGTGCCAGCATCGTCCAGGGGTGGTCGGAGACCCAGTACTTC. Residues: CASIVQGWSETQYF.

V gene TRBV10-1 combines with J gene TRBJ2-2; 9 nucleotides match TRBD1. V lost 2 bases, J lost 0 bases, and 4 bases stayed unmatched. Germline V gives CDR1 WNHNN, CDR2 SYGVQD (reference sequence). The CDR3 totals 17 residues. The CDR3 protein is CASSEKGTGPNTGELFF. CDR3 nucleotide sequence: TGCGCCAGCAGTGAGAAAGGGACAGGGCCGAACACCGGGGAGCTGTTTTTT.

This chain connects TRBV3-1 (or the pseudogene TRBV3-2) to TRBJ1-2; 8 positions agree with TRBD1. Germline V CDR1 and CDR2: LGHDT, YNNKEL (reference sequence). V shed 4 bases and J 0 bases; nucleotides not matched to a gene: 1. This CDR3 has 14 residues. Here the CDR3 DNA reads TGTGCCAGCAGCCCGACAGGGGCTAACTATGGCTACACCTTC. This translates into CASSPTGANYGYTF.

The rearrangement uses TRBV5-8 and TRBJ1-5; D might be TRBD1 (5 bases). Germline assignment: CDR1 SGHTS and CDR2 YDEGEE. The V and J ends lost 5 bases and 1 base respectively, with 13 bases between them. The CDR3 is made up of 15 amino acids. CDR3 in DNA: TGTGCCAGCAGTTTGAGCGGGGACAGCAATCAGCCCCAGCATTTT. It is translated as CASSLSGDSNQPQHF.

V is TRBV7-2 and J is TRBJ2-1, with 8 bases fitting TRBD2. With 3 bases clipped from V and 8 bases from J, the junction kept 9 bases outside the gene matches. CDR3 length: 15 residues. The germline V gene encodes CDR1 SGHTA and CDR2 FQGNSA. The CDR3 sequence: CASSFYNGGADEQFF. The CDR3, as DNA: TGTGCCAGCAGCTTTTATAACGGGGGGGCGGATGAGCAGTTCTTC.

The V gene is TRBV3-1 (or the pseudogene TRBV3-2), the J gene TRBJ2-3; TRBD2 matches 9 bases. In germline, CDR1 is LGHDT, CDR2 YNNKEL (reference sequence). The length of the CDR3 is 15 residues. V lost 0 bases, J lost 8 bases, and 6 bases stayed unmatched. The CDR3 sequence is CASSQDLAGRRTQYF. The CDR3 DNA is TGTGCCAGCAGCCAAGATCTAGCGGGGAGGCGTACGCAGTATTTT.